These 28 T cell receptor beta chains were all obtained from the same sample, sequenced in a study of response to subunit inactivated influenza vaccine. TCRdb called the RT-PCR reads again in MiXCR, with one record for every CDR3 protein. The data show approximately 520,000 distinct CDR3 sequences, with about 15% seen just once and approximately 3% held by the top ten. The material sequenced was CD4+ T cells sorted from PBMCs, taken roughly 24 months after vaccination. The receptors were sampled from a man between 50 and 75 years old who received an inactivated influenza vaccine.

The chain links TRBV7-2 to TRBJ2-5, with 7 nucleotides matching TRBD2. The germline V gene encodes CDR1 SGHTA and CDR2 FQGNSA. The CDR3 runs 16 residues. The J segment lost 3 bases and the V segment lost 5 bases, leaving 12 bases of the junction unmatched. CDR3 protein: CASSPRAGVVKETQYF. CDR3 bases: TGTGCCAGCAGCCCGCGGGCGGGAGTTGTAAAAGAGACCCAGTACTTC. Supplemented by reference TRBV7-2 and TRBJ2-5, the full variable domain reads GAGVSQSPSNKVTEKGKDVELRCDPISGHTALYWYRQSLGQGLEFLIYFQGNSAPDKSGLPSDRFSAERTGGSVSTLTIQRTQQEDSAVYLCASSPRAGVVKETQYFGPGTRLLVL.

The chain uses TRBV24-1 and TRBJ2-3; TRBD2 is a possible D gene (5 bases). Germline V CDR1 and CDR2: KGHDR, SFDVKD. This CDR3 region has 15 residues. V lost 9 bases and J 5 bases, leaving 20 bases between the germline ends. CDR3 DNA: TGTGCCACCCGTGGTGTTGAGGGATCTGGAGATACGCAGTATTTT. Protein sequence: CATRGVEGSGDTQYF.

A few counts support this clonotype. The chain is built from TRBV12-3 or TRBV12-4 and TRBJ2-5, with no clear D. Trimming removed 3 bases at V and 2 bases at J, with 7 bases between. CDR3 length equals 13 residues. The CDR3 loop is CASSFQQQETQYF. CDR3 nucleotides: TGTGCCAGCAGTTTCCAACAGCAAGAGACCCAGTACTTC.

This clonotype showed up just a few times. The rearrangement joins TRBV28 to TRBJ2-2; D is uncertain. Germline values: CDR1 MDHEN, CDR2 SYDVKM. V was pared by 3 bases and J by 6 bases, with 17 bases between. CDR3 length: 16 residues. The CDR3 DNA is TGTGCCAGCAGTTTCTGGTCGACCCTAAACCCCGGGGAGCTGTTTTTT. It specifies CASSFWSTLNPGELFF.

The chain recombines TRBV7-8 with TRBJ2-7, with a possible D match to TRBD2 (6 bases). Per germline, CDR1 SGHVS and CDR2 FQNEAQ. Trimming cost V 2 bases and J 5 bases, with 16 bases left between them. CDR3 length: 15 residues. In DNA, the CDR3 is TGTGCCAGCAGCTTAATGGTAGCGGTGGAACACGAGCAGTACTTC. This encodes CASSLMVAVEHEQYF.

The chain combines TRBV4-2 with TRBJ2-3; D might be TRBD2 (5 bases). CDR3 size: 15 residues. Per germline, CDR1 LGHNA and CDR2 YNFKEQ. V shed 1 base and J shed 4 bases, with 12 bases lying between them. CDR3 DNA sequence: TGTGCCAGCAGCCAAGGACGGGGTGGCGCAGATACGCAGTATTTT. Translated, it gives CASSQGRGGADTQYF.

This clonotype came up a few times. The V gene is TRBV20-1, the J gene TRBJ2-1; TRBD1 aligns across 10 bases. Germline CDR1 reads DFQATT; CDR2 reads SNEGSKA (reference sequence). There are 13 residues in the CDR3. After removal of 5 bases from V and 8 bases from J, the junction contained 6 bases not matched to a gene. Here the CDR3 DNA reads TGCAGTGCTCGATGGACAGGGGGTTATGAGCAGTTCTTC. It translates to CSARWTGGYEQFF.

The CDR3 bases are TGCAGTGCTAGAGATCCTACAGAGTATACGCAGTATTTT. Amino acids: CSARDPTEYTQYF. The chain recombines TRBV20-1 with TRBJ2-3; no reliable D call. Trimming took 0 bases from V and 7 from J, leaving 11 bases between them. The length of the CDR3 is 13 residues. The germline V gene has CDR1 DFQATT and CDR2 SNEGSKA (reference sequence).

J is TRBJ1-1 and V is TRBV14; D not resolved. Trimming shortened V by 2 bases and J by 3 bases, and 7 bases separated the two germline ends. The CDR3 runs to 13 residues. Germline CDR1 and CDR2: SGHDN and FVKESK. The CDR3 here is CASSQPGYTEAFF. CDR3 nucleotide sequence: TGTGCCAGCAGCCAACCGGGGTACACTGAAGCTTTCTTT.

The chain combines TRBV10-3 with TRBJ2-2; 13 bases are shared with TRBD2. The CDR3 is 14 residues long. Germline loops: CDR1 ENHRY, CDR2 SYGVKD. The ends lost 10 bases at V and 4 bases at J; junction bases unmatched: 3. The DNA for the CDR3 is TGTGCCACCGGGACTAGCGGGACCACCGGGGAGCTGTTTTTT. As protein: CATGTSGTTGELFF.

V is TRBV3-1 and J is TRBJ1-5, with a weak D call TRBD1 (5 bases). The V gene lost 4 bases and the J gene lost 9 bases, with 25 bases spanning the gap. The CDR3 spans 17 residues. Germline V CDR1 and CDR2: LGHDT, YNNKEL (reference sequence). CDR3 nucleotide sequence: TGTGCCAGCAGCCGGGACCCACCCCCTCTGACCGCCAGGCCCCAGCATTTT. This codes for CASSRDPPPLTARPQHF.

This chain links TRBV20-1 with TRBJ1-5; no clear D gene. The CDR3 sequence is 13 residues long. Trimming shortened V by 8 bases and J by 4 bases, and 15 bases separated the two germline ends. From germline, CDR1 is DFQATT and CDR2 SNEGSKA (reference sequence). The CDR3 loop is CSLLKEVNQPQHF. The CDR3 DNA sequence: TGCAGTCTTTTAAAAGAGGTTAATCAGCCCCAGCATTTT.

This clonotype was seen many times. The chain couples TRBV19 to TRBJ2-7; a weak D match, TRBD1 (6 bases). CDR1 and CDR2 from the germline V gene are LNHDA and SQIVND (reference sequence). The V and J ends lost 5 bases and 3 bases respectively, with 17 bases between them. The CDR3 sequence is 15 residues long. The CDR3 sequence: CASSSRGHGFYEQYF. For the CDR3, the DNA is TGTGCCAGTAGTTCCCGGGGACACGGCTTCTACGAGCAGTACTTC.

The chain links TRBV4-2 to TRBJ2-2; 11 positions match TRBD1. V lost 1 base to trimming and J lost 7 bases; unmatched junction nucleotides: 5. This CDR3 has 16 residues. The germline CDR1 and CDR2 sequences are LGHNA and YNFKEQ. CDR3 protein: CASSQGTGGAGGELFF. The CDR3 coding sequence is TGTGCCAGCAGCCAAGGGACAGGGGGCGCGGGCGGGGAGCTGTTTTTT.

V is TRBV20-1 and J is TRBJ1-5; the D gene is possibly TRBD1 (5 bases). The CDR3 is made up of 14 amino acids. Germline loops: CDR1 DFQATT, CDR2 SNEGSKA (reference sequence). The V and J ends lost 2 bases and 7 bases respectively, with 15 bases between them. The DNA for the CDR3 is TGCAGTGCTAGATCAGGGCGGGATAGGCAGCCCCAGCATTTT. Protein sequence: CSARSGRDRQPQHF.

This chain's CDR3 is CATSEPGLGHYEQYF. In DNA form, the CDR3 reads TGTGCCACCAGCGAACCGGGCCTCGGGCACTACGAGCAGTACTTC. The gene calls are TRBV15 and TRBJ2-7; D ambiguous. Looked up from germline, CDR1 is LNHNV and CDR2 is YYDKDF (reference sequence). V lost 5 bases, J lost 3 bases, and 17 bases lay in between. The CDR3 covers 15 residues.

V usage is TRBV7-8 and J usage is TRBJ1-1; 8 bases line up with TRBD1. This CDR3 contains 15 residues. Germline values: CDR1 SGHVS, CDR2 FQNEAQ. The ends lost 1 base at V and 3 bases at J; junction bases unmatched: 4. In nucleotides, the CDR3 is TGTGCCAGCAGCTTAGAGGACAGGGTGTACACTGAAGCTTTCTTT. Translating gives CASSLEDRVYTEAFF.

The chain couples TRBV6-6 to TRBJ2-5; D unclear. CDR1 is MNHNY and CDR2 is SVGAGI in the germline V gene (reference sequence). V lost 6 bases, J lost 3 bases, and 8 bases lay in between. This CDR3 is 12 amino acids long. The CDR3 bases are TGTGCCAGCAGGGGCCTTGAAGAGACCCAGTACTTC. Amino acids: CASRGLEETQYF.

On this clonotype: A read error may account for a junction end that differs from germline. The chain joins TRBV7-7 to TRBJ2-7; D is perhaps TRBD2 (6 bases). The length of the CDR3 is 13 residues. Germline CDR1 reads SSHAT; CDR2 reads FNYEAQ (reference sequence). The CDR3 sequence is CASSLAEGSEQYF. The CDR3, as DNA: TGTGCTAGCAGCTTAGCGGAGGGATCCGAGCAGTACTTC.

This chain connects TRBV4-2 to TRBJ1-2; no clear D. Trimming removed 2 bases at V and 0 bases at J, with 13 bases between. Germline CDR1 reads LGHNA; CDR2 reads YNFKEQ. The CDR3 extends over 16 amino acids. CDR3 in DNA: TGTGCCAGCAGCCAATCCGGCGTCCTAGCTAACTATGGCTACACCTTC. Its protein product is CASSQSGVLANYGYTF.

This clonotype showed up just a few times. The gene calls are TRBV5-1 and TRBJ2-1, with a tentative D call TRBD1 (5 bases). Germline V gives CDR1 SGHRS, CDR2 YFSETQ. The CDR3 has 12 amino acids. The V end lost 0 bases, the J end lost 9 bases, and 7 bases lay between the germline ends. CDR3 bases: TGCGCCAGCAGCTTGGAACAGGCTGAGCAGTTCTTC. The encoded protein is CASSLEQAEQFF.

The chain recombines TRBV6-6 with TRBJ2-7, with D unclear. This CDR3 has 13 residues. The germline V gene has CDR1 MNHNY and CDR2 SVGAGI (reference sequence). The ends were cut back, 6 bases at V and 2 bases at J, with 11 bases in the middle. CDR3 in amino acids: CASSLLLAYEQYF. The CDR3 nucleotides read TGTGCCAGCAGCCTACTCTTAGCCTACGAGCAGTACTTC.

This chain uses TRBV6-1 with TRBJ1-5; D remains ambiguous. V shed 0 bases and J shed 0 bases, with 12 bases lying between them. The V gene's germline CDR1 is MNHNS and CDR2 SASEGT. The CDR3 consists of 17 residues. The CDR3 reads CASSEAIGQYSNQPQHF. DNA for the CDR3: TGTGCCAGCAGTGAAGCGATTGGGCAGTATAGCAATCAGCCCCAGCATTTT.

In its sample, this clonotype was seen many times. This rearrangement joins TRBV7-2 to TRBJ2-1, with 12 positions matching TRBD2. J lost 10 bases, V lost 1 base, and 2 bases had no gene match. This CDR3 has 14 amino acids. Germline loops: CDR1 SGHTA, CDR2 FQGNSA. CDR3 sequence (DNA): TGTGCCAGCAGCTTAGGACTAGCGGGGGACGAGCAGTTCTTC. It codes for CASSLGLAGDEQFF.

In nucleotides, the CDR3 is TGTGCCAGCAGCGTAGGGACATCTGAAGCTTTCTTT. Residues: CASSVGTSEAFF. The chain has TRBV9 and TRBJ1-1, with D possibly TRBD1 on 5 matching bases. Germline V gene sequence: CDR1 SGDLS, CDR2 YYNGEE. This CDR3 comprises 12 residues. The germline V and J ends were trimmed by 0 bases and 6 bases, with 6 bases remaining between them.

For this clonotype: This could be a read error, since a much larger clone is one nucleotide away. The CDR3: CASSPDTGRGEQYF. The CDR3 DNA reads TGCGCCAGCTCCCCCGACACGGGGCGCGGCGAGCAGTACTTC. The gene calls are TRBV4-3 and TRBJ2-7, with D perhaps matching TRBD1 or TRBD2 (5 bases each). CDR1 LGHNA and CDR2 YSLEER come from the germline V gene. Trimming took off 8 bases at V and 6 bases at J, with 20 bases between the two ends. The CDR3 loop spans 14 amino acids.

J is TRBJ2-3 and V is TRBV7-8; D remains ambiguous. Looked up from germline, CDR1 is SGHVS and CDR2 is FQNEAQ. The length of the CDR3 is 13 residues. Trimming shortened V by 0 bases and J by 8 bases, and 9 bases separated the two germline ends. The CDR3 sequence: CASSLAVTPTQYF. In DNA form, the CDR3 reads TGTGCCAGCAGCTTAGCAGTGACTCCTACGCAGTATTTT. Full variable domain (remainder filled in from reference TRBV7-8 and TRBJ2-3): GAGVSQSPRYKVAKRGQDVALRCDPISGHVSLFWYQQALGQGPEFLTYFQNEAQLDKSGLPSDRFFAERPEGSVSTLKIQRTQQEDSAVYLCASSLAVTPTQYFGPGTRLTVL.

V gene TRBV29-1 combines with J gene TRBJ2-3; D perhaps matches TRBD1 (6 bases). The CDR3 has 13 amino acids. Germline-derived CDR1 and CDR2 are SQVTM and ANQGSEA. V was clipped by 1 base and J by 4 bases, with 9 bases between them. In DNA form, the CDR3 reads TGCAGCGTTGAAGTTGCAGGGGCAGATACGCAGTATTTT. Its protein is CSVEVAGADTQYF.